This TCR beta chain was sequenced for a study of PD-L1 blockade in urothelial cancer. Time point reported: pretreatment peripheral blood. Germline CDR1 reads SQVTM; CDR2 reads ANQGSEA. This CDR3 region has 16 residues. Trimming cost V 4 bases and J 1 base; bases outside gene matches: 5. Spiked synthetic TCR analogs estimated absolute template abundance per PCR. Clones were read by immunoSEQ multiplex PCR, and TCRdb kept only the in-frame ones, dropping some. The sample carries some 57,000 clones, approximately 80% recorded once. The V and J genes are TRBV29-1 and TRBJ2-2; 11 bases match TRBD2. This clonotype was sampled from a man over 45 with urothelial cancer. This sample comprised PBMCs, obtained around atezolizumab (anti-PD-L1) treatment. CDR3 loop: CSVAPGLAVNTGELFF. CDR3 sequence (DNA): TGCAGCGTTGCTCCGGGACTAGCGGTGAACACCGGGGAGCTGTTTTTT.